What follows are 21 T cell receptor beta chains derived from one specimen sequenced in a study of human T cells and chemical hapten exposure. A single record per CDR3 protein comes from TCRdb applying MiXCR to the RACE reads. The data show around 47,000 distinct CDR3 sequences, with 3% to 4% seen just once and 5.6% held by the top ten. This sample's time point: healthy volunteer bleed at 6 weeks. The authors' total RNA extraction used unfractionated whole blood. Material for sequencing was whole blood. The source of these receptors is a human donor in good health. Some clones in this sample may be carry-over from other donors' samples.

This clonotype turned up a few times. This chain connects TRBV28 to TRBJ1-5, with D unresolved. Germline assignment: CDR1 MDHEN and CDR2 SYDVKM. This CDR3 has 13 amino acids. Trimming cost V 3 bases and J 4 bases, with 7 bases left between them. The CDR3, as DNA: TGTGCCAGCAGTTTGTTCCGGAATCAGCCCCAGCATTTT. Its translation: CASSLFRNQPQHF.

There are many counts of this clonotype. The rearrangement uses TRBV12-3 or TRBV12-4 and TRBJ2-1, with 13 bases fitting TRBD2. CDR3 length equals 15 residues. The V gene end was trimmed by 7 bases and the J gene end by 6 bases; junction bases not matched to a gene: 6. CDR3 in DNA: TGTGCCAGCAAGACTAGCGGGAGGATAGGCAATGAGCAGTTCTTC. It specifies CASKTSGRIGNEQFF.

Here the CDR3 reads CASSLVWGPLHF. In DNA form, the CDR3 reads TGTGCCAGCAGCTTAGTTTGGGGACCCCTCCACTTT. J is TRBJ1-6 and V is TRBV11-2, with D unresolved. CDR1 and CDR2 (germline): SGHAT, FQNNGV. The germline V and J ends were trimmed by 1 base and 12 bases, with 7 bases remaining between them. The CDR3 has 12 residues.

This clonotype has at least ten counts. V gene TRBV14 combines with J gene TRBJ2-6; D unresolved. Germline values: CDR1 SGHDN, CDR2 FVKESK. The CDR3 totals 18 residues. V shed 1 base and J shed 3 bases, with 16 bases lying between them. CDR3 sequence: CASSQVARPFGGANVLTF. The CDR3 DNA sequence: TGTGCCAGCAGCCAAGTTGCCCGCCCCTTTGGTGGGGCCAACGTCCTGACTTTC.

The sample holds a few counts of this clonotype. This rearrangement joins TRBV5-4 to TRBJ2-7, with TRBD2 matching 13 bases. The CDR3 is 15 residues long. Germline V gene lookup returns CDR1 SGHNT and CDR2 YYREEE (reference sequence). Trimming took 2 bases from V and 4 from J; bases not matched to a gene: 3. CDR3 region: CASSFSGLAGYEQYF. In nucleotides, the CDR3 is TGTGCCAGCAGCTTTTCGGGACTAGCGGGATACGAGCAGTACTTC. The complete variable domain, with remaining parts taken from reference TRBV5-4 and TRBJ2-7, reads ETGVTQSPTHLIKTRGQQVTLRCSSQSGHNTVSWYQQALGQGPQFIFQYYREEENGRGNFPPRFSGLQFPNYSSELNVNALELDDSALYLCASSFSGLAGYEQYFGPGTRLTVT.

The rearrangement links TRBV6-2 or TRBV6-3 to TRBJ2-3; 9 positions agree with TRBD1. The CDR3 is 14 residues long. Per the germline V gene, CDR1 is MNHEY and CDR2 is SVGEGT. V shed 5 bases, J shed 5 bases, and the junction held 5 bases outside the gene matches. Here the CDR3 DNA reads TGTGCCAGCAGTCCGGGACAGGGACGAGATACGCAGTATTTT. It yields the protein CASSPGQGRDTQYF.

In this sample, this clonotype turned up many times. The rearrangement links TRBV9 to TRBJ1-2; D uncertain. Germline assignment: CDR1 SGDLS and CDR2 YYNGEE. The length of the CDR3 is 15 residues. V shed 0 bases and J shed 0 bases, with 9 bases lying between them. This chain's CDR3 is CASSVGTGANYGYTF. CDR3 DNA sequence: TGTGCCAGCAGCGTAGGGACCGGCGCTAACTATGGCTACACCTTC. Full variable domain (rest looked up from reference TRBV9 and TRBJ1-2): DSGVTQTPKHLITATGQRVTLRCSPRSGDLSVYWYQQSLDQGLQFLIQYYNGEERAKGNILERFSAQQFPDLHSELNLSSLELGDSALYFCASSVGTGANYGYTFGSGTRLTVV.

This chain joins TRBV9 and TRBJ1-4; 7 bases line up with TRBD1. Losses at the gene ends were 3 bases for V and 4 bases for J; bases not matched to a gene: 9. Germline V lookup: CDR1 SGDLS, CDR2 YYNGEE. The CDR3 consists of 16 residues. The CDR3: CASSAEHGQVNEKLFF. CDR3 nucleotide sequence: TGTGCCAGCAGCGCCGAGCACGGACAGGTTAATGAAAAACTGTTTTTT.

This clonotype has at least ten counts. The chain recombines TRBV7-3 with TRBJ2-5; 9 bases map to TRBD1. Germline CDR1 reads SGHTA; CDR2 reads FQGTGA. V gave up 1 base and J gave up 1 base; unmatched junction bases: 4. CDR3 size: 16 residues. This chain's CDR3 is CASSLRGQGIQETQYF. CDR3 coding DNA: TGTGCCAGCAGCTTAAGGGGACAGGGAATCCAAGAGACCCAGTACTTC.

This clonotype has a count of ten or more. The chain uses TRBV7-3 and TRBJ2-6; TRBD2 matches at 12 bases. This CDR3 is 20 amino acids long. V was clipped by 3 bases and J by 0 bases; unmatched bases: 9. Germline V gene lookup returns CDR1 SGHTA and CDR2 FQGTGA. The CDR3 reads CASSFSLAGGPSSGANVLTF. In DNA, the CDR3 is TGTGCCAGCAGCTTCTCACTAGCGGGAGGACCCTCCTCTGGGGCCAACGTCCTGACTTTC.

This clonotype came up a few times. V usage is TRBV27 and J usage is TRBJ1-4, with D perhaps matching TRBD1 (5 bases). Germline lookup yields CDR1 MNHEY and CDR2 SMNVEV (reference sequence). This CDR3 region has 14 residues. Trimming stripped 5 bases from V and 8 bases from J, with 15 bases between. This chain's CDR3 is CASSNGGTQEKLFF. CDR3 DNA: TGTGCCAGCAGTAATGGGGGGACTCAGGAAAAACTGTTTTTT.

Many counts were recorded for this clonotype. CDR3 protein: CASSPGWGGSNQPQHF. The CDR3 coding sequence is TGTGCCAGCAGTCCAGGGTGGGGGGGTAGCAATCAGCCCCAGCATTTT. V gene TRBV28 combines with J gene TRBJ1-5; the D gene is possibly TRBD1 (5 bases). V was cut by 5 bases and J by 0 bases, with 14 bases left in between. This CDR3 has 16 amino acids. Germline lookup yields CDR1 MDHEN and CDR2 SYDVKM.

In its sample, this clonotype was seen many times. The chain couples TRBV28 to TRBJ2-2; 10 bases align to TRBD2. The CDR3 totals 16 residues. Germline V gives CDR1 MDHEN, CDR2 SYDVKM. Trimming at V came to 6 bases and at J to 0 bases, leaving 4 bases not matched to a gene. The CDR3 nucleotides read TGTGCCAGCAGATTAGCGGGAGGCCCGAACACCGGGGAGCTGTTTTTT. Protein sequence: CASRLAGGPNTGELFF.

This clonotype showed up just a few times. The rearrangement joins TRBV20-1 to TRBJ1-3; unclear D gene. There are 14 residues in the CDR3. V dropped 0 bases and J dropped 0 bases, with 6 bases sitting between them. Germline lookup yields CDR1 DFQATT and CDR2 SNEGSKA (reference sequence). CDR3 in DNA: TGCAGTGCTAGAGATGGTTTCTCTGGAAACACCATATATTTT. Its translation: CSARDGFSGNTIYF.

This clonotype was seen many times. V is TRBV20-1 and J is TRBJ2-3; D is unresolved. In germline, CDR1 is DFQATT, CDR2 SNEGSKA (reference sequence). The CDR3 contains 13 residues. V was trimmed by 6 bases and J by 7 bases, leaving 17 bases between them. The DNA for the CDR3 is TGCAGTGCCCCCCCCTGGGCGGACCATACGCAGTATTTT. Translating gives CSAPPWADHTQYF.

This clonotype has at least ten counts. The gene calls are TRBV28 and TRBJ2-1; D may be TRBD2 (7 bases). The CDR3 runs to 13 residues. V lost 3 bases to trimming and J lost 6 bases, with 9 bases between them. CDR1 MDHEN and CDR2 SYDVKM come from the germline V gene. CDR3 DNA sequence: TGTGCCAGCAGTTTGGGAGGGGGCAATGAGCAGTTCTTC. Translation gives CASSLGGGNEQFF.

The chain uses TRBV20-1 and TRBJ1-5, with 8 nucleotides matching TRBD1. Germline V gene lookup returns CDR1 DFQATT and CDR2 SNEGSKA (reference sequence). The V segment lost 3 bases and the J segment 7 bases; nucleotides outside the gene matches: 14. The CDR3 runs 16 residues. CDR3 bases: TGCAGTGCTAGGAGGGGCAGGGGGCTCCAGGGGCAGCCCCAGCATTTT. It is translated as CSARRGRGLQGQPQHF.

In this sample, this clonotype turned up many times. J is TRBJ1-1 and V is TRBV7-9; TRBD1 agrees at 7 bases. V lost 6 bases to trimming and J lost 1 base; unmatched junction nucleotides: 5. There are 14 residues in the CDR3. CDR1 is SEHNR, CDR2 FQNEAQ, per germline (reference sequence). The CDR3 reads CASSKDRQNTEAFF. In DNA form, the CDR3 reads TGTGCCAGCAGTAAGGACAGGCAGAACACTGAAGCTTTCTTT. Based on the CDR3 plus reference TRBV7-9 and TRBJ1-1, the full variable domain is DTGVSQNPRHKITKRGQNVTFRCDPISEHNRLYWYRQTLGQGPEFLTYFQNEAQLEKSRLLSDRFSAERPKGSFSTLEIQRTEQGDSAMYLCASSKDRQNTEAFFGQGTRLTVV.

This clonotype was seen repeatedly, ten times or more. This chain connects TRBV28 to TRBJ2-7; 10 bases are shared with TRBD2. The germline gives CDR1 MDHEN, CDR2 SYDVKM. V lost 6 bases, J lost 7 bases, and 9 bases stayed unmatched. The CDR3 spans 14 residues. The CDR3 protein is CASSLLAGAREQYF. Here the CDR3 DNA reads TGTGCCAGCAGCCTCCTAGCGGGAGCGAGAGAGCAGTACTTC.

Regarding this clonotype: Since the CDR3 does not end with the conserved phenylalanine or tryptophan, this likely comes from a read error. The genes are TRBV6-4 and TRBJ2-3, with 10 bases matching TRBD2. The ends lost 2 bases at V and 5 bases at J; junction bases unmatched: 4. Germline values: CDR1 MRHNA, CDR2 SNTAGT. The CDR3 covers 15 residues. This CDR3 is CASSDRPSGRDTQYI. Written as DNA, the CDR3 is TGTGCCAGCAGTGACCGGCCTAGCGGGAGAGATACGCAGTATATT.

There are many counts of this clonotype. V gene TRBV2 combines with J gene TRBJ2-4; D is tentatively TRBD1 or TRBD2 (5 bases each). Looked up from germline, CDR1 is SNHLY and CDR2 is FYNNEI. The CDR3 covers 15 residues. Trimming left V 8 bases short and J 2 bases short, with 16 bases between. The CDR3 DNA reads TGTGCCAGCGTTGAGGGGTTTTCGCCCAAAAACATTCAGTACTTC. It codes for CASVEGFSPKNIQYF.